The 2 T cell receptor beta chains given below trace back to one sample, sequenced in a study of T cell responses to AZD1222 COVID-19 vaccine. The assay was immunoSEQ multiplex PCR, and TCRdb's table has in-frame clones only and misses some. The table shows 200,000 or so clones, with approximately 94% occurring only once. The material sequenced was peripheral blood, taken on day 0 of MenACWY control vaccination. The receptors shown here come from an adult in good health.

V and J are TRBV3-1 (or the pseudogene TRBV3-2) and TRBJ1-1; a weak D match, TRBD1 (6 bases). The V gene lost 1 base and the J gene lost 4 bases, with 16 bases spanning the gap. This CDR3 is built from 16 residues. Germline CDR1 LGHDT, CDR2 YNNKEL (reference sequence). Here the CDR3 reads CASSQGWGARGTEAFF. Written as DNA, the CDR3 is TGTGCCAGCAGCCAAGGGTGGGGGGCCCGTGGCACTGAAGCTTTCTTT.

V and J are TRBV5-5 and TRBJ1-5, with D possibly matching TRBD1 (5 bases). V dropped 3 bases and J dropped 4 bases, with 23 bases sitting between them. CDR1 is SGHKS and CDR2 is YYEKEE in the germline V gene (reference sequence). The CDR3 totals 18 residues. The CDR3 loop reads CASSSGPFGTDGNQPQHF. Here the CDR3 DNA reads TGTGCCAGCAGCTCGGGACCATTCGGGACTGACGGGAATCAGCCCCAGCATTTT.